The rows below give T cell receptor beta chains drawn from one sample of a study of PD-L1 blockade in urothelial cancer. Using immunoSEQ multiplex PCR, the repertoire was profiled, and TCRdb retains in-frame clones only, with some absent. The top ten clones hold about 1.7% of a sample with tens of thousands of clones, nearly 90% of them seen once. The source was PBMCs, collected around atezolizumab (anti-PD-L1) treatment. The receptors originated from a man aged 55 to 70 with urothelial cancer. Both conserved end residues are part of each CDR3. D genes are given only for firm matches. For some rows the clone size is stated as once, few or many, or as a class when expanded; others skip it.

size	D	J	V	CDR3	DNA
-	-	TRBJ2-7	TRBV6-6	CASSYDWAAYEQYF	TGTGCCAGCAGTTACGATTGGGCTGCCTACGAGCAGTACTTC
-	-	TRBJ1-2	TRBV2	CASILGQSYGYTF	TGTGCCAGCATCTTAGGACAGTCCTATGGCTACACCTTC
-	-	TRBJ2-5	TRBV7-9	CASSLDRNSLQETQYF	TGTGCCAGCAGCTTAGATCGAAACAGTCTACAAGAGACCCAGTACTTC
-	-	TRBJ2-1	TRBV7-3	CASSLSLNNEQFF	TGTGCCAGCAGCTTATCCTTAAACAATGAGCAGTTCTTC
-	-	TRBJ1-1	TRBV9	CASSPGGLNTEAFF	TGTGCCAGCAGCCCCGGGGGATTGAACACTGAAGCTTTCTTT
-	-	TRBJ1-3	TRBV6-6	CASSSLDVSGNTIYF	TGTGCCAGCAGTTCCCTAGACGTCTCTGGAAACACCATATATTTT
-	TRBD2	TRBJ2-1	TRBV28	CASHGGGDHNEQFF	TGTGCCAGCCACGGGGGGGGCGACCACAATGAGCAGTTCTTC
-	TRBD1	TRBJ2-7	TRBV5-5	CASSPRTGGLYEQYF	TGTGCCAGCAGCCCAAGGACAGGGGGTCTCTACGAGCAGTACTTC
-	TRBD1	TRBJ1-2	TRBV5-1	CASSLNPGQGIHGYTF	TGCGCCAGCAGCTTGAACCCGGGACAGGGGATTCATGGCTACACCTTC
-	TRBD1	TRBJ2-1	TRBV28	CASSLIFPIGTGSYNEQFF	TGTGCCAGCAGTTTAATATTCCCCATCGGGACAGGGTCCTACAATGAGCAGTTCTTC
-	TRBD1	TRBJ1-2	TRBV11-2	CASSKDRDLFGYTF	TGTGCCAGCAGTAAGGACAGGGATTTATTTGGCTACACCTTC
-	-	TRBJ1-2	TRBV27	CASSTGGSMLIYGYTF	TGTGCCAGCAGCACTGGGGGCAGCATGTTGATCTATGGCTACACCTTC
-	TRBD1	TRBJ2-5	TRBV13	CASSSPGQGWEETQYF	TGTGCCAGCAGCTCACCGGGACAGGGGTGGGAAGAGACCCAGTACTTC
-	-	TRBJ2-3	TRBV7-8	CASSTRGGRLSSTQYF	TGTGCCAGCAGCACGAGGGGGGGGAGGCTATCTTCAACGCAGTATTTT
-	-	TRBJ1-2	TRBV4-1	CASSQPAAQGIANYGYTF	TGCGCCAGCAGCCAACCGGCCGCACAGGGTATTGCTAACTATGGCTACACCTTC
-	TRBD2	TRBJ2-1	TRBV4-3	CASSQSRGAGAFNEQFF	TGCGCCAGCAGCCAATCGCGGGGAGCGGGGGCCTTCAATGAGCAGTTCTTC
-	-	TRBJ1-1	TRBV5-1	CASSLAGTTEAFF	TGCGCCAGCAGCTTGGCAGGGACTACTGAAGCTTTCTTT
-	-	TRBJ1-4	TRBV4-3	CASSQFSTEKLFF	TGCGCCAGCAGCCAATTCAGTACTGAAAAACTGTTTTTT
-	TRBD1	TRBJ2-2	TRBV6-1	CASSEGTGGPGELFF	TGTGCCAGCAGTGAAGGGACAGGGGGCCCCGGGGAGCTGTTTTTT
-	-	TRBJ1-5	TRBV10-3	CAISESGGYQPQHF	TGTGCCATCAGTGAGTCGGGAGGGTACCAGCCCCAGCATTTT
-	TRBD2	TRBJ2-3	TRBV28	CASSPASGLAVTDTQYF	TGTGCCAGCAGTCCGGCTAGCGGACTAGCGGTCACAGATACGCAGTATTTT
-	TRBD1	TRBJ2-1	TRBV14	CASSQGDRGKFF	TGTGCCAGCAGCCAAGGTGACAGGGGAAAGTTCTTC
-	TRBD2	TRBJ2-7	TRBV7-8	CASSLLAQTSGARGYF	TGTGCCAGCAGCTTATTGGCCCAGACTAGCGGGGCCCGTGGGTACTTC
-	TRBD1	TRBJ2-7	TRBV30	CAWSKGATYEQYF	TGTGCCTGGAGTAAGGGGGCCACCTACGAGCAGTACTTC
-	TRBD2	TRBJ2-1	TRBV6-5	CASAGGAVNEQFF	TGTGCCAGCGCGGGGGGGGCCGTTAATGAGCAGTTCTTC
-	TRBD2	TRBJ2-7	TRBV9	CATRPGGYYEQYF	TGTGCCACCCGGCCGGGGGGGTACTACGAGCAGTACTTC
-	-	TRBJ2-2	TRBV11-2	CASSLAGGGAGGELFF	TGTGCCAGCAGCTTGGCCGGAGGGGGGGCGGGCGGGGAGCTGTTTTTT
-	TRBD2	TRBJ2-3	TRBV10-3	CAIRRAGGTDTQYF	TGTGCCATAAGAAGGGCGGGGGGCACAGATACGCAGTATTTT
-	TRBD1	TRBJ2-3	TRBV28	CASTSPGGFSTDTQYF	TGTGCCAGCACATCACCAGGGGGCTTCAGCACAGATACGCAGTATTTT
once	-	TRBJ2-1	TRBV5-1	CASSSQGVGNEQFF	TGCGCCAGCTCATCCCAGGGTGTGGGGAATGAGCAGTTCTTC
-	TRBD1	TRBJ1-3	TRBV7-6	CASSSDREGSGNTIYF	TGTGCCAGCAGCTCGGACAGGGAGGGCTCTGGAAACACCATATATTTT
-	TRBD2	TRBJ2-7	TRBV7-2	CASSPGGSSGEQYF	TGTGCCAGCAGCCCGGGGGGGTCTTCCGGCGAGCAGTACTTC
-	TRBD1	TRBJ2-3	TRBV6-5	CASSFRRDRGANTQYF	TGTGCCAGCAGTTTCCGTCGGGACAGGGGCGCCAATACGCAGTATTTT
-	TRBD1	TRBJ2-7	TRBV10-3	CAISEVTGDNEQYF	TGTGCCATCAGTGAGGTCACAGGGGACAACGAGCAGTACTTC
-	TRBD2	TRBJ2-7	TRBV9	CASSAGAGALEQYF	TGTGCCAGCAGCGCGGGAGCGGGAGCTCTCGAGCAGTACTTC
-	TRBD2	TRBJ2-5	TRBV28	CASSSPGGETQYF	TGTGCCAGCAGTTCCCCGGGGGGGGAGACCCAGTACTTC
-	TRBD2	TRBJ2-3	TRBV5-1	CASRSGGSVIGTDTQYF	TGCGCCAGCAGGTCGGGGGGTAGCGTGATAGGCACAGATACGCAGTATTTT
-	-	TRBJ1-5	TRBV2	CASSVNGDYSNQPQHF	TGTGCCAGCAGTGTTAATGGGGACTATAGCAATCAGCCCCAGCATTTT
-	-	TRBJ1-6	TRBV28	CAGREGRNNSPLHF	TGTGCCGGCAGGGAGGGACGGAATAATTCACCCCTCCACTTT
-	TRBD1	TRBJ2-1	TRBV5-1	CASSLGSGGQFF	TGCGCCAGCAGCCTGGGGTCAGGGGGGCAGTTCTTC
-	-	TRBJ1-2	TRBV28	CASSFQATSYGYTF	TGTGCCAGCAGTTTCCAAGCCACGAGCTATGGCTACACCTTC
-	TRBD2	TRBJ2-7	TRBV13	CASSFWFSGGSYEQYF	TGTGCCAGCAGCTTTTGGTTTAGCGGGGGTTCCTACGAGCAGTACTTC
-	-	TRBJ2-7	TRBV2	CASSEAGGEQYF	TGTGCCAGCAGTGAAGCGGGAGGCGAGCAGTACTTC
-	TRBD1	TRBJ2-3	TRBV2	CASIRDRGLFGTDTQYF	TGTGCCAGCATCAGGGACAGGGGGTTGTTTGGCACAGATACGCAGTATTTT
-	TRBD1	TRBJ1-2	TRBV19	CASSILRDREDGYTF	TGTGCCAGTAGTATCTTACGGGACAGGGAAGATGGCTACACCTTC
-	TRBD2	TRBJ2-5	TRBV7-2	CASSLAGGGLQETQYF	TGTGCCAGCAGCTTAGCCGGGGGGGGATTACAAGAGACCCAGTACTTC
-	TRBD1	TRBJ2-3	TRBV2	CASSGRTGGTDTQYF	TGTGCCAGCAGTGGAAGGACAGGGGGCACAGATACGCAGTATTTT